The T cell receptor beta chain described here comes from a study of shared clonotypes between healthy human individuals (dated by TCRdb to 2018 to 2021). The study in broad terms: A few men and two women, aged 18 to 49 years, made up the cohort. For each donor, CD4 naive and CD4 memory were each run on three plates, CD8 naive on two plates, and CD8 memory on one plate. To estimate repertoire size and how much clonotype sharing occurs between individuals, the study deeply sequenced the blood TCR repertoires of roughly 5 healthy adults. Libraries were prepared and TCR repertoires were sequenced by different laboratories using diverse techniques, in order to increase sequencing depth and limit assay-specific biases. Each donor's leukapheresis produced roughly between roughly 0.85 and 9.5 billion PBMCs. Study-level results and caveats: Even with the large sequencing depth, rarefaction of the sorted-subset datasets indicated that sequencing was incomplete. Larger estimated clonotype richness was generally found for naive subsets than for memory subsets. Sampling was restricted to blood, and TCR repertoires in tissue are likely to differ from TCR repertoires in blood. Because the study included a small number of donors, the genetic and exposure-history diversity represented was limited. Compared with non-shared clonotypes, clonotypes shared by all four sorted-subset donors had higher generation probabilities. Based on pairwise subsampling, the degree of clonotype sharing among donors was expected to be affected by sequencing depth. When several donors were compared, the shared fraction of clonotypes was around 5% for naive CD4, around 3.5% for naive CD8, roughly 2.5% for memory CD4, and about 0.36% for memory CD8.

Healthy HIV-negative adults with no recently reported acute infections or vaccinations were included as donors. All donors were Caucasian adults living in Nashville, Tennessee, USA. CD4+ T cells were enriched through magnetic negative selection, after which naive cells were positively selected on CD45RA and the remaining negative fraction served as the memory subset. Blood was obtained by leukapheresis, after which PBMCs were separated by Ficoll-Histopaque density gradient centrifugation and cryopreserved in liquid nitrogen vapor phase. Analytical flow cytometry was used to check the purity and quantity of every magnetically sorted T cell population. Genomic DNA was isolated from every sorted fraction and measured by UV absorbance on a Nanodrop 2000c. Using the deep immunoSEQ assay, TCR CDR3 regions were amplified from genomic DNA by multiplex PCR. Genomic DNA extracted from each cell subset was distributed evenly over all wells of several immunoSEQ 96-well plates, and each plate served as one replicate. For sorted subsets, approximately 200 ng of genomic DNA, equivalent to 25,000 to 35,000 T cell genomes, went into each replicate PCR. Purified libraries were quantified with a Qubit 3.0 fluorometer, sized on a Bioanalyzer 2100, and re-quantified with the KAPA Library Quantification kit. Every immunoSEQ 96-well plate was sequenced on a separate single-read 150-cycle Illumina NextSeq 550 flow cell. As for the authors' bioinformatics: Because the immunoSEQ output held only junctional sequences and lacked quality scores, the filtering could not match the filtering applied to full-length reads. To assign V/J genes and CDR3, sequences were annotated against IMGT germline references using PyIR, a Python wrapper for IgBLAST v1.9. Any read was removed if the V/J assignment was weak (E-value above 1e-6), the CDR3 was missing, or the read contained stop codons, out-of-frame junctions, or ambiguous translated residues. A V3J clonotype was defined by an identical inferred V gene, J gene, and CDR3 amino acid sequence. To compute the percentage overlap between repertoires, the number of shared unique clonotypes was divided by the size of the smaller repertoire. RTK rarefaction, the Chao1 estimator, and Recon v2.1 estimates of unobserved clonotypes were used to assess repertoire richness. Generation probabilities were computed with OLGA for all TCRbeta clonotypes obtained by the gDNA method from a few donors. TCRdb limited this immuneACCESS table to in-frame rearrangements with V and J called. A share of clones is missing; checked studies link under half to unresolved V genes, and the rest is unexplained. V and J calls and clone size come straight from that table; D and trimming were deduced from the DNA. The sample contains over 2 million clones, roughly 95% of them found a single time. Together, the top ten hold under 0.15% of the sample.

Via the germline V gene, CDR1 is SGHRS and CDR2 YFSETQ. Taken from cysteine to phenylalanine, the CDR3 has 17 residues. The entry retains the CDR3 DNA only, 51 bases that are in frame from base 1. V sheds 0 bases and J sheds 9 bases, leaving 21 bases between their ends. This clone was seen a single time. The antigen it binds to is not known. The record has no base qualities; no much larger clone is one base away. The specimen was naive CD4+ T cells sorted from blood. Per the publication, the cell subset or site label means: CD45RA+ positively selected. The chain is made from TRBV5-1 and TRBJ2-2, with TRBD2 as a weak D call on 5 bases. This TCR was recovered from a man aged 18-30 years in good health. The base sequence is TGCGCCAGCAGCTTGGAGGCCTGGGCCGGGGATCACCGGGAGCTGTTTTTT. It codes for CASSLEAWAGDHRELFF.